The 19 T cell receptor beta chains in this list originate from one sample, sequenced in a study of early T cells in non-severe SARS-CoV-2 infection. TCRdb re-derived calls from the 5' RACE reads in MiXCR, one entry per CDR3 protein. The table records about 60,000 distinct CDR3 sequences, 18% of them present only once. Source: whole blood, taken at baseline. The receptors were sampled from an adult who was a healthcare worker with PCR-confirmed SARS-CoV-2 infection or an uninfected control (not recorded which).

This clonotype was seen only a few times. The chain has TRBV18 and TRBJ2-5; the D gene is possibly TRBD1 (5 bases). Per the germline V gene, CDR1 is KGHSH and CDR2 is LQKENI. The V gene lost 3 bases and the J gene lost 5 bases, with 10 bases spanning the gap. CDR3 size: 13 residues. The chain's CDR3 is CASSPAGLETQYF. The CDR3 nucleotides are TGTGCCAGCTCACCGGCAGGGTTGGAGACCCAGTACTTC.

This clonotype was seen more than once but under ten times. The V and J genes are TRBV7-2 and TRBJ2-1; D ambiguous. The germline V gene has CDR1 SGHTA and CDR2 FQGNSA. Trimming removed 1 base at V and 8 bases at J, with 15 bases between. The CDR3 is 15 amino acids. CDR3 sequence reads: CASSLERNFGHEQFF. CDR3 sequence (DNA): TGTGCCAGCAGCTTAGAACGGAATTTTGGCCATGAGCAGTTCTTC.

The V and J genes are TRBV12-3 or TRBV12-4 and TRBJ2-3, with D uncertain. The CDR3 is 12 residues long. V lost 2 bases to trimming and J lost 5 bases, with 5 bases between them. CDR3 protein: CASSLNLDTQYF. In nucleotides, the CDR3 is TGTGCCAGCAGTTTAAACTTAGATACGCAGTATTTT.

This clonotype has a handful of counts. The V and J genes are TRBV10-3 and TRBJ2-5, with TRBD2 matching 7 bases. Germline lookup yields CDR1 ENHRY and CDR2 SYGVKD. The CDR3 extends over 16 amino acids. With V trimmed by 3 bases and J by 3 bases, 10 bases remained unmatched. CDR3 in amino acids: CAISESSAGREETQYF. The DNA of the CDR3 is TGTGCCATCAGTGAATCCTCGGCAGGGAGGGAAGAGACCCAGTACTTC.

This clonotype was seen repeatedly, ten times or more. J is TRBJ1-5 and V is TRBV20-1; the match to TRBD1 covers 8 bases. Trimming took 1 base from V and 2 from J; bases not matched to a gene: 4. CDR1 is DFQATT, CDR2 SNEGSKA, per germline (reference sequence). This CDR3 has 15 amino acids. The CDR3 sequence: CSARVSGGGNQPQHF. Written as DNA, the CDR3 is TGCAGTGCTAGAGTATCAGGGGGCGGCAATCAGCCCCAGCATTTT.

V is TRBV10-3 and J is TRBJ1-5; D possibly corresponds to TRBD1 (5 bases). Trimming removed 8 bases at V and 0 bases at J, with 14 bases between. Germline lookup yields CDR1 ENHRY and CDR2 SYGVKD. The CDR3 is 15 residues long. CDR3 sequence (DNA): TGTGCCATCTGGCAGGGCGGCTTTAGCAATCAGCCCCAGCATTTT. Translation gives CAIWQGGFSNQPQHF.

In this sample, this clonotype turned up a few times. This chain connects TRBV7-9 to TRBJ2-5; D might be TRBD1 or TRBD2, each matching 5 bases. Germline values: CDR1 SEHNR, CDR2 FQNEAQ (reference sequence). Trimming pared 4 bases from V and 2 bases from J, leaving 14 bases between. The CDR3 runs to 15 residues. The CDR3 nucleotides read TGTGCCAGCAGCTATGGGGAGACAGTTCAAGAGACCCAGTACTTC. Its translation is CASSYGETVQETQYF.

This chain uses TRBV6-1 with TRBJ2-7; D not resolved. The CDR3 length is 13 residues. V was shortened by 6 bases and J by 2 bases, with 11 bases between the two germline ends. Germline-derived CDR1 and CDR2 are MNHNS and SASEGT. CDR3 amino acids: CASRSFLPYEQYF. The CDR3 DNA reads TGTGCCAGCAGATCTTTCCTTCCCTACGAGCAGTACTTC.

V usage is TRBV7-9 and J usage is TRBJ2-7, with TRBD1 matching over 12 bases. Trimming removed 5 bases from V and 2 bases from J; junction bases left unmatched: 16. The V gene's germline CDR1 is SEHNR and CDR2 FQNEAQ (reference sequence). The CDR3 has 19 residues. This chain's CDR3 is CASSPQLGTGGKDAYEQYF. The CDR3 nucleotides read TGTGCCAGCAGCCCCCAACTCGGGACAGGGGGCAAAGATGCCTACGAGCAGTACTTC.

This chain joins TRBV13 and TRBJ2-3, with 13 bases aligning to TRBD2. The V gene's germline CDR1 is PRHDT and CDR2 FYEKMQ (reference sequence). Trimming at V came to 0 bases and at J to 8 bases, leaving 17 bases not matched to a gene. The CDR3 is 20 amino acids. CDR3 amino acids: CASSLGGTSGRANVEVTQYF. The CDR3 nucleotides are TGTGCCAGCAGCTTAGGAGGAACTAGCGGGAGGGCGAACGTCGAGGTTACGCAGTATTTT.

The CDR3 DNA follows: TGTGCCAGCAGTCGGACTAGCGGGGATCAAGAGACCCAGTACTTC. As protein: CASSRTSGDQETQYF. The chain combines TRBV6-5 with TRBJ2-5, with 12 bases fitting TRBD2. CDR3 length: 15 residues. The trim removed 5 bases at V and 2 bases at J, leaving 3 bases unmatched. Looked up from germline, CDR1 is MNHEY and CDR2 is SVGAGI.

V is TRBV12-3 or TRBV12-4 and J is TRBJ2-5; TRBD1 matches 9 bases. J was trimmed by 1 base and V by 5 bases; bases with no gene match: 5. This CDR3 spans 15 amino acids. This CDR3 reads CASSRRGQGQETQYF. The CDR3 region has the DNA TGTGCCAGCAGTAGGAGGGGACAGGGCCAAGAGACCCAGTACTTC.

The genes are TRBV6-2 or TRBV6-3 and TRBJ2-3, with D unresolved. This CDR3 comprises 13 residues. CDR1 and CDR2 from the germline V gene are MNHEY and SVGEGT. Trimming pared 2 bases from V and 3 bases from J, leaving 6 bases between. The CDR3: CASSYVGTDTQYF. The CDR3 DNA reads TGTGCCAGCAGTTACGTAGGAACAGATACGCAGTATTTT.

This clonotype was observed a few times. The chain combines TRBV28 with TRBJ2-7; TRBD2 agrees at 7 bases. V trimming: 3 bases; J trimming: 2 bases; junction bases outside the gene matches: 4. Germline CDR1 MDHEN, CDR2 SYDVKM. CDR3 size: 14 residues. CDR3 loop: CASSFGGSPYEQYF. CDR3 nucleotide sequence: TGTGCCAGCAGTTTCGGGGGGAGCCCCTACGAGCAGTACTTC.

This clonotype was observed at least ten times. The chain couples TRBV10-3 to TRBJ2-7; a possible D gene is TRBD2 (6 bases). V was cut by 6 bases and J by 4 bases, with 13 bases left in between. The CDR3 has 13 amino acids. Germline V gene lookup returns CDR1 ENHRY and CDR2 SYGVKD. The CDR3: CAISGGPGYEQYF. The CDR3 DNA follows: TGTGCCATCAGCGGAGGGCCCGGGTACGAGCAGTACTTC.

Comment on this clonotype: The junction differs from germline at one of its ends, possibly a read error. The chain employs TRBV6-5 and TRBJ1-1; D is unresolved. The length of the CDR3 is 15 residues. Germline V gene data show CDR1 as MNHEY and CDR2 as SVGAGI. CDR3 DNA: TGTGCCAGCAGTTACTCGAGAACACAGAACACTGTAGCTTTCTTT. Translation gives CASSYSRTQNTVAFF.

This clonotype has more than one count but fewer than ten. This chain connects TRBV5-1 to TRBJ2-5, with 14 bases aligning to TRBD2. The CDR3 spans 15 residues. Germline assignment: CDR1 SGHRS and CDR2 YFSETQ. V was pared by 4 bases and J by 4 bases, with 3 bases of the junction left unmatched. The CDR3 here is CASSPGTSGRETQYF. In nucleotides, the CDR3 is TGCGCCAGCAGCCCAGGGACTAGCGGGAGAGAGACCCAGTACTTC.

The chain joins TRBV5-6 to TRBJ2-5; the match to TRBD2 covers 7 bases. CDR1 and CDR2 from the germline V gene are SGHDT and YYEEEE. Trimming cost V 3 bases and J 4 bases; bases outside gene matches: 12. The CDR3 spans 16 residues. The CDR3 bases are TGTGCCAGCAGCTCCCTGGCGGGAGACGCCCCAGAGACCCAGTACTTC. Its protein is CASSSLAGDAPETQYF.

V is TRBV20-1 and J is TRBJ2-5; no firm D call. The length of the CDR3 is 13 residues. The germline V gene has CDR1 DFQATT and CDR2 SNEGSKA (reference sequence). The V end lost 3 bases, the J end lost 5 bases, and 13 bases lay between the germline ends. The CDR3 sequence: CSARRSYRETQYF. The DNA for the CDR3 is TGCAGTGCTAGGCGTTCTTACCGTGAGACCCAGTACTTC.